One and the same sample provided the 23 T cell receptor beta chains below, sequenced in a study of response to subunit inactivated influenza vaccine. TCRdb reanalysed the RT-PCR reads using MiXCR and keeps one entry per CDR3 protein. The data contain about 650,000 distinct CDR3 sequences, 15% to 18% of them singletons. The sequenced sample was PBMCs from blood, obtained about 11 days after vaccination. These receptor sequences come from a man between 45 and 60 years old who received an inactivated influenza vaccine.

This clonotype has ten or more counts. The rearrangement joins TRBV5-1 to TRBJ1-2, with D uncertain. The length of the CDR3 is 15 residues. CDR1 and CDR2 from the germline V gene are SGHRS and YFSETQ. V gave up 2 bases and J gave up 1 base, with 12 bases separating them. CDR3 loop: CASSLTPGHNYGYTF. CDR3 nucleotides: TGCGCCAGCAGCTTAACGCCAGGTCATAACTATGGCTACACCTTC. Full variable domain (missing parts from reference TRBV5-1 and TRBJ1-2): KAGVTQTPRYLIKTRGQQVTLSCSPISGHRSVSWYQQTPGQGLQFLFEYFSETQRNKGNFPGRFSGRQFSNSRSEMNVSTLELGDSALYLCASSLTPGHNYGYTFGSGTRLTVV.

This clonotype came up a few times. The V and J genes are TRBV7-8 and TRBJ1-1; no reliable D call. V gave up 3 bases and J gave up 5 bases, with 13 bases separating them. This CDR3 spans 14 amino acids. The germline V gene encodes CDR1 SGHVS and CDR2 FQNEAQ. CDR3 in DNA: TGTGCCAGCAGCTTTTCGGGGATCGGAACTGAAGCTTTCTTT. It specifies CASSFSGIGTEAFF.

The genes are TRBV7-8 and TRBJ2-3; D perhaps matches TRBD2 (6 bases). V was pared by 2 bases and J by 4 bases, with 19 bases between. This CDR3 spans 17 amino acids. Germline-derived CDR1 and CDR2 are SGHVS and FQNEAQ. The CDR3 spells CASSLYVRESGPDTQYF. The CDR3 coding sequence is TGTGCCAGCAGCTTATACGTCCGGGAGAGCGGCCCAGATACGCAGTATTTT.

This clonotype was observed at least ten times. The chain is built from TRBV12-3 or TRBV12-4 and TRBJ1-1; no definite D call. The CDR3 is 13 residues long. V lost 2 bases and J 0 bases, leaving 4 bases between the germline ends. CDR3 in DNA: TGTGCCAGCAGTTTACTCATGAACACTGAAGCTTTCTTT. This encodes CASSLLMNTEAFF.

This chain connects TRBV5-1 to TRBJ1-2, with unresolved D. Germline loops: CDR1 SGHRS, CDR2 YFSETQ. V was clipped by 3 bases and J by 8 bases, with 17 bases between them. The length of the CDR3 is 14 residues. The DNA for the CDR3 is TGCGCCAGCAGCTCCCCGGGTAGGGAACAGGGCTACACCTTC. Its protein product is CASSSPGREQGYTF. The full variable domain, completed using reference TRBV5-1 and TRBJ1-2, is KAGVTQTPRYLIKTRGQQVTLSCSPISGHRSVSWYQQTPGQGLQFLFEYFSETQRNKGNFPGRFSGRQFSNSRSEMNVSTLELGDSALYLCASSSPGREQGYTFGSGTRLTVV.

V is TRBV7-9 and J is TRBJ1-3; D is unclear. This CDR3 spans 13 amino acids. Trimming pared 1 base from V and 4 bases from J, leaving 5 bases between. Looked up from germline, CDR1 is SEHNR and CDR2 is FQNEAQ (reference sequence). The CDR3 region is CASSLEQGNTIYF. CDR3 DNA: TGTGCCAGCAGCTTAGAACAGGGAAACACCATATATTTT. Variable domain in full (rest from reference TRBV7-9 and TRBJ1-3): DTGVSQNPRHKITKRGQNVTFRCDPISEHNRLYWYRQTLGQGPEFLTYFQNEAQLEKSRLLSDRFSAERPKGSFSTLEIQRTEQGDSAMYLCASSLEQGNTIYFGEGSWLTVV.

The CDR3 DNA sequence: TGTGCCAGCAGCGATGGATCTAGTAACGACGAGCAGTACTTC. Translation: CASSDGSSNDEQYF. The chain recombines TRBV6-2 or TRBV6-3 with TRBJ2-7, with unresolved D. CDR3 length: 14 amino acids. V shed 6 bases and J shed 5 bases, with 17 bases lying between them. In germline, CDR1 is MNHEY, CDR2 SVGEGT.

The V call is TRBV29-1, the J call TRBJ2-5; 7 bases align to TRBD2. V trimming: 6 bases; J trimming: 2 bases; junction bases outside the gene matches: 9. CDR1 is SQVTM, CDR2 ANQGSEA, per germline. This CDR3 spans 14 amino acids. The CDR3 is CSVGEGLIQETQYF. Here the CDR3 DNA reads TGCAGCGTGGGGGAGGGACTGATACAAGAGACCCAGTACTTC.

This CDR3 is CASSARLDSYNEQFF. The CDR3 DNA reads as TGTGCCAGCAGCGCTCGACTTGACTCCTACAATGAGCAGTTCTTC. The chain employs TRBV9 and TRBJ2-1; no clear D gene. This CDR3 is built from 15 residues. V gave up 3 bases and J gave up 0 bases, with 10 bases separating them. Per the germline V gene, CDR1 is SGDLS and CDR2 is YYNGEE.

This clonotype was detected a few times. The chain employs TRBV5-6 and TRBJ2-3; 9 nucleotides line up with TRBD2. This CDR3 contains 14 residues. Trimming at V came to 9 bases and at J to 4 bases, leaving 9 bases not matched to a gene. Germline CDR1 reads SGHDT; CDR2 reads YYEEEE. The CDR3 sequence is CATEAGGPSDTQYF. The CDR3 coding sequence is TGTGCCACGGAGGCGGGAGGGCCCTCAGATACGCAGTATTTT.

In this sample, this clonotype turned up many times. The rearrangement uses TRBV5-1 and TRBJ2-5, with 7 bases that match TRBD2. The germline V gene has CDR1 SGHRS and CDR2 YFSETQ. V dropped 1 base and J dropped 5; count of bases not matched to a gene: 11. The CDR3 sequence is 16 residues long. The CDR3 DNA is TGCGCCAGCAGCTTGTGGAGAGGTCCGGGAGGCGAGACCCAGTACTTC. This encodes CASSLWRGPGGETQYF.

This sequence joins TRBV30 and TRBJ2-6; TRBD1 matches 9 bases. This CDR3 is built from 17 residues. Germline CDR1 is GTSNPN and CDR2 is SVGIG (reference sequence). J was trimmed by 1 base and V by 4 bases; bases with no gene match: 8. CDR3 nucleotide sequence: TGTGCCTGGAAGAGGGACAGGGTCTCTTCTGGGGCCAACGTCCTGACTTTC. This sequence encodes CAWKRDRVSSGANVLTF.

The chain is built from TRBV24-1 and TRBJ2-2; 7 bases agree with TRBD2. V shed 8 bases and J 5 bases; nucleotides not matched to a gene: 1. The germline V gene has CDR1 KGHDR and CDR2 SFDVKD. The CDR3 extends over 12 amino acids. CDR3 DNA sequence: TGTGCCACCAACGGGGGGACCGGGGAGCTGTTTTTT. Translating gives CATNGGTGELFF.

J is TRBJ2-7 and V is TRBV4-1; maybe TRBD2 (7 bases). V was pared by 2 bases and J by 6 bases, with 23 bases between. The CDR3 is 17 residues long. Germline CDR1 MGHRA, CDR2 YSYEKL. CDR3 bases: TGCGCCAGCAGCCAATTAGCGACAGGACTAGAAGTGTCCGAGCAGTACTTC. This translates into CASSQLATGLEVSEQYF.

This clonotype was observed many times. CDR3 coding DNA: TGTGCCAGCAGCTTTTCCTTGCGCCTACCCGGGGGCACAGATACGCAGTATTTT. Translation: CASSFSLRLPGGTDTQYF. The chain uses TRBV11-2 and TRBJ2-3; D is perhaps TRBD2 (5 bases). Trimming left V 3 bases short and J 1 base short, with 20 bases between. Germline V gene lookup returns CDR1 SGHAT and CDR2 FQNNGV. This CDR3 is 18 amino acids long.

The rearrangement links TRBV7-2 to TRBJ2-1, with 9 positions matching TRBD2. Germline trimming cut 4 bases from V and 0 bases from J; bases unmatched to any gene: 4. Germline V gene data show CDR1 as SGHTA and CDR2 as FQGNSA. The CDR3 is 16 amino acids. The DNA of the CDR3 is TGTGCCAGCAGCTCTAGCGGGGACCCCTCCTACAATGAGCAGTTCTTC. It encodes CASSSSGDPSYNEQFF.

The chain is built from TRBV24-1 and TRBJ2-3; D is perhaps TRBD1 (7 bases). The CDR3 loop spans 14 amino acids. V gave up 7 bases and J gave up 3 bases, with 13 bases separating them. CDR1 and CDR2 (germline): KGHDR, SFDVKD. The CDR3 region is CATSPTGRTDTQYF. The CDR3 coding sequence is TGTGCCACCAGCCCGACAGGGAGGACAGATACGCAGTATTTT.

The chain couples TRBV29-1 to TRBJ2-7; D is possibly TRBD1 (6 bases). The V end lost 7 bases, the J end lost 10 bases, and 20 bases lay between the germline ends. From germline, CDR1 is SQVTM and CDR2 ANQGSEA. The CDR3 has 12 amino acids. CDR3 amino acids: CSGLFMTGRQYF. CDR3 sequence (DNA): TGCAGCGGCCTTTTCATGACAGGTAGACAGTACTTC.

This clonotype was picked up many times. This rearrangement joins TRBV27 to TRBJ1-5; TRBD1 is a possible D gene (5 bases). The CDR3 loop spans 14 amino acids. Between the trimmed V and J ends, which lost 8 bases and 6 bases, there was a span of 17 bases. Germline-derived CDR1 and CDR2 are MNHEY and SMNVEV (reference sequence). The CDR3 protein is CASGDPSRSQPQHF. In nucleotides, the CDR3 is TGTGCCAGCGGGGACCCAAGTCGGAGTCAGCCCCAGCATTTT.

This clonotype turned up a few times. The V gene is TRBV2, the J gene TRBJ1-4, with 7 bases aligning to TRBD1. Trimming at V came to 5 bases and at J to 7 bases, leaving 16 bases not matched to a gene. Germline CDR1 reads SNHLY; CDR2 reads FYNNEI. This CDR3 has 17 residues. CDR3 in DNA: TGTGCCAGCAGTACCCTGTACCGAACAGGGGAGGTTGAAAAACTGTTTTTT. It translates to CASSTLYRTGEVEKLFF.

This clonotype has at least ten counts. The J gene is TRBJ2-6, the V gene TRBV6-5, with 8 nucleotides matching TRBD1. CDR1 is MNHEY and CDR2 is SVGAGI in the germline V gene. Losses at the gene ends were 1 base for V and 1 base for J; bases not matched to a gene: 9. There are 19 residues in the CDR3. CDR3 residues: CASSYWTGPFYSGANVLTF. The DNA of the CDR3 is TGTGCCAGCAGTTACTGGACAGGGCCATTCTATTCTGGGGCCAACGTCCTGACTTTC.

The chain uses TRBV20-1 and TRBJ2-2; D is perhaps TRBD1 or TRBD2 (6 bases each). Per germline, CDR1 DFQATT and CDR2 SNEGSKA (reference sequence). This CDR3 region has 14 residues. V was clipped by 0 bases and J by 6 bases, with 11 bases between them. CDR3 amino acids: CSARDLGGAGELFF. The CDR3 region has the DNA TGCAGTGCTAGAGATCTCGGGGGCGCCGGGGAGCTGTTTTTT.

This clonotype appeared a few times. V gene TRBV29-1 combines with J gene TRBJ1-1; the D is unclear. Trimming pared 6 bases from V and 4 bases from J, leaving 18 bases between. The CDR3 is made up of 14 amino acids. In germline, CDR1 is SQVTM, CDR2 ANQGSEA. CDR3 sequence (DNA): TGCAGCGTCAGTCGGGTGGGTTCCACCACTGAAGCTTTCTTT. This translates into CSVSRVGSTTEAFF. Complete variable domain (other parts from reference TRBV29-1 and TRBJ1-1): SAVISQKPSRDICQRGTSLTIQCQVDSQVTMMFWYRQQPGQSLTLIATANQGSEATYESGFVIDKFPISRPNLTFSTLTVSNMSPEDSSIYLCSVSRVGSTTEAFFGQGTRLTVV.